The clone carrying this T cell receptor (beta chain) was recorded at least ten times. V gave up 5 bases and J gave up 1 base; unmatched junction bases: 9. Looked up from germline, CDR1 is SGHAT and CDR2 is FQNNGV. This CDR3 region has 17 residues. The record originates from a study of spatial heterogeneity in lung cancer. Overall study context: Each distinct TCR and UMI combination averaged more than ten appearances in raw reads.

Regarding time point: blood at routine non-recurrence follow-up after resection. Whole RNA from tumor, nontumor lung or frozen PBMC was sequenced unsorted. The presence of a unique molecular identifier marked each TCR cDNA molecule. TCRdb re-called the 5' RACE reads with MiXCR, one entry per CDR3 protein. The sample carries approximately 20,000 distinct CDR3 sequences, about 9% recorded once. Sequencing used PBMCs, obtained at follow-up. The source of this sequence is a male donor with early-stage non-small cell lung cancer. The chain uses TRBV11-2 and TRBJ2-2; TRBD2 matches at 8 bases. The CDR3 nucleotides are TGTGCCAGCAGCCCCATACCAACTAGCGGGAACACCGGGGAGCTGTTTTTT. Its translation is CASSPIPTSGNTGELFF.